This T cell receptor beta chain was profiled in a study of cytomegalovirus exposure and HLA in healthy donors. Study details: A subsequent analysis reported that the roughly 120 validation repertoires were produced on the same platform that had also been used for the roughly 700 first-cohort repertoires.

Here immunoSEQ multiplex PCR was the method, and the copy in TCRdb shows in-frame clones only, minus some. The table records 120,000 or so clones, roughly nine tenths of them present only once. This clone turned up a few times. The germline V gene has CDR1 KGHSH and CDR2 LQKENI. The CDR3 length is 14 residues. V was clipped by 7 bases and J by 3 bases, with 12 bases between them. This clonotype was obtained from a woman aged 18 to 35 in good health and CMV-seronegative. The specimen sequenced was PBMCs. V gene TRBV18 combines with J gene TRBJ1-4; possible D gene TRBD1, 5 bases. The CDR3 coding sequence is TGTGCCAGCTGGGAAGGGGCATCTAATGAAAAACTGTTTTTT. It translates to CASWEGASNEKLFF. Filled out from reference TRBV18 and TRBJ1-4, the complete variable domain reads NAGVMQNPRHLVRRRGQEARLRCSPMKGHSHVYWYRQLPEEGLKFMVYLQKENIIDESGMPKERFSAEFPKEGPSILRIQQVVRGDSAAYFCASWEGASNEKLFFGSGTQLSVL.